This TCR beta chain derives from a study of blood T cell repertoires in COVID-19. Across the whole study: COVID-19 samples collected from the United States, Italy and Spain covered acute and convalescent phases.

CDR3 length: 11 residues. Germline values: CDR1 DFQATT, CDR2 SNEGSKA (reference sequence). The ends were cut back, 3 bases at V and 12 bases at J, with 11 bases in the middle. In the study's own analysis: Amplification from reference gene primers served as the basis for estimated nucleated cell counts. Sequencing was performed with immunoSEQ multiplex PCR; in TCRdb, only in-frame clones are kept and a portion is missing. That table furnishes V, J and clone size, whereas the DNA furnished D and trimming. The data show a few hundred thousand clones, 84% seen once. The chain couples TRBV20-1 to TRBJ1-4, with a weak D call TRBD1 (5 bases). The TCR comes from a woman aged 35 to 49 who had recovered from COVID-19. Sequenced input: peripheral blood. Here the CDR3 reads CSASPGTELFF. The CDR3 DNA sequence: TGCAGTGCTAGCCCCGGGACTGAACTGTTTTTT.